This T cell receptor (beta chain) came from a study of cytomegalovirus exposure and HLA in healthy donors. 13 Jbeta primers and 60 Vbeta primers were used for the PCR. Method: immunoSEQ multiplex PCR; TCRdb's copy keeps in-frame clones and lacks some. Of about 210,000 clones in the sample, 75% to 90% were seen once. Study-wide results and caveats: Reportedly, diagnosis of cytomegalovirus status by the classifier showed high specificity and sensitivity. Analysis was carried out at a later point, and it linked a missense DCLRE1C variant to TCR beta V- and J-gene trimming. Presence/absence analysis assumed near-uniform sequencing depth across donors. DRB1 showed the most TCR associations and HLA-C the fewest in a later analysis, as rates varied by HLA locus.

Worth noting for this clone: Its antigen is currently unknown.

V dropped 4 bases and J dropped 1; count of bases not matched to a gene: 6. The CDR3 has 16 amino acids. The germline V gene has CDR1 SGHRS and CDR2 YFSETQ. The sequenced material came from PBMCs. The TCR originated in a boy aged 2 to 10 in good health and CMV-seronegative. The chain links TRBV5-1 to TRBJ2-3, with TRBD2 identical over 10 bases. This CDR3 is CASSTRTSGGTDTQYF. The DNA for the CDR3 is TGCGCCAGCAGCACCCGAACTAGCGGGGGCACAGATACGCAGTATTTT.